The TCR beta chain described here comes from a study of PD-1 blockade in classical Hodgkin lymphoma. Across the study: Patients received nivolumab 3 mg/kg intravenously every 2 weeks. Study-wide findings and caveats: A significant rise in TCR diversity was seen by C4D1 for CD4+ cells but not for CD8+ cells.

All the patients suffered relapse after autologous stem cell transplantation, and brentuximab vedotin exposure differed. Best outcomes ranged across complete response, partial response and progressive disease. TCRdb's copy holds only in-frame clones and misses some; the assay was immunoSEQ multiplex PCR. Of 15,000 or so clones detected, less than 70% appear once; the ten largest clones hold about 10%. Germline assignment: CDR1 SGHRS and CDR2 YFSETQ. The CDR3 spans 16 residues. J lost 3 bases, V lost 0 bases, and 4 bases had no gene match. Details on this clone: Antigen specificity is unknown.

The rearrangement uses TRBV5-1 and TRBJ2-2; the match to TRBD2 covers 8 bases. This TCR derives from a human donor with classical Hodgkin lymphoma. The sample here was peripheral blood mononuclear cells (PBMCs), taken at baseline. The CDR3 bases are TGCGCCAGCAGCTTGGACGGGGGGGAGTACACCGGGGAGCTGTTTTTT. Its translation: CASSLDGGEYTGELFF.